The 7 T cell receptor beta chains below come from one sample, sequenced in a study of lymphopenia after photon versus proton radiotherapy (dated by TCRdb to between 2019 and 2020). Libraries were built with the immunoSEQ multiplex PCR assay. Here the immuneACCESS table is served through TCRdb, limited to in-frame sequences with V and J called. Missing clones are a known gap in these copies; in checked studies unresolved V genes cover under half, and the rest lacks a known reason. Across this sample there are some 40,000 clones, with approximately 90% seen only once. The ten biggest clones cover roughly 15% of the sample. Sequencing used peripheral blood, obtained from a patient treated with photon-based radiotherapy. The receptors were sampled from a man in his sixties with cholangiocarcinoma.

The chain combines TRBV14 with TRBJ2-1; 9 nucleotides line up with TRBD1. Per the germline V gene, CDR1 is SGHDN and CDR2 is FVKESK. With V trimmed by 1 base and J by 7 bases, 5 bases remained unmatched. This CDR3 contains 15 residues. Written as DNA, the CDR3 is TGTGCCAGCAGCCAAGGACAGGGGGGACCTAATGAGCAGTTCTTC. Protein sequence: CASSQGQGGPNEQFF.

This sequence joins TRBV11-2 and TRBJ1-1; no clear D gene. Trimming removed 5 bases from V and 1 base from J, with 14 bases in between. The germline V gene has CDR1 SGHAT and CDR2 FQNNGV. There are 15 residues in the CDR3. For the CDR3, the DNA is TGTGCCAGCAGCCCCCTTGGTTGGCAGAACACTGAAGCTTTCTTT. Its protein is CASSPLGWQNTEAFF.

As DNA, the CDR3 is TGTGCCAACGGCCGCGAGGGGTATGAGCAGTTCTTC. Translation: CANGREGYEQFF. The rearrangement links TRBV5-4 to TRBJ2-1, with D tentatively TRBD1 or TRBD2 (5 bases each). Germline V gene data show CDR1 as SGHNT and CDR2 as YYREEE (reference sequence). Deletions cut 9 bases from V and 8 bases from J, with 15 bases between. The CDR3 contains 12 residues.

The chain couples TRBV10-2 to TRBJ1-5, with TRBD1 matching 8 bases. Germline loops: CDR1 WSHSY, CDR2 SAAADI. The V gene end was trimmed by 3 bases and the J gene end by 5 bases; junction bases not matched to a gene: 6. The CDR3 length is 15 residues. The CDR3 loop reads CASSESTGEDQPQHF. CDR3 DNA sequence: TGCGCCAGCAGTGAATCGACAGGGGAAGATCAGCCCCAGCATTTT.

In its sample, this clone was seen once. The chain combines TRBV18 with TRBJ1-5, with D unclear. The CDR3 totals 15 residues. Trimming removed 4 bases at V and 0 bases at J, with 10 bases between. Germline V gene lookup returns CDR1 KGHSH and CDR2 LQKENI. CDR3 amino acids: CASSRVRDSNQPQHF. The DNA for the CDR3 is TGTGCCAGCTCACGCGTCCGGGATAGCAATCAGCCCCAGCATTTT.

V is TRBV7-9 and J is TRBJ1-2; 7 nucleotides align to TRBD1. This CDR3 has 16 residues. Germline loops: CDR1 SEHNR, CDR2 FQNEAQ (reference sequence). The J segment lost 2 bases and the V segment lost 4 bases, leaving 10 bases of the junction unmatched. CDR3 nucleotide sequence: TGTGCCAGCAGCTCAAAAGGGGGCATCAGCAACTATGGCTACACCTTC. It translates to CASSSKGGISNYGYTF.

The chain has TRBV5-4 and TRBJ2-7, with D perhaps matching TRBD2 (6 bases). Trimming removed 4 bases from V and 3 bases from J, with 11 bases in between. This CDR3 contains 13 residues. In germline, CDR1 is SGHNT, CDR2 YYREEE (reference sequence). CDR3 sequence (DNA): TGTGCCAGCAGCGCGGGACCGCTCTACGAGCAGTACTTC. It translates to CASSAGPLYEQYF.